This TCR beta chain was profiled in a study of cytomegalovirus exposure and HLA in healthy donors. Trimming took 8 bases from V and 1 from J; bases not matched to a gene: 8. The CDR3 extends over 15 amino acids. CDR1 is MNHNY and CDR2 is SVGAGI in the germline V gene (reference sequence). The study ran its PCR with 60 Vbeta and 13 Jbeta primers. Sequenced by immunoSEQ multiplex PCR; TCRdb stores in-frame clones only, minus some. The sample has over 200,000 clones, about 80% seen once. Notes on the study in general: Excluded: some indistinguishable V segments such as TRBV6-2 and TRBV6-3.

Worth noting for this clone: Its antigen is still unknown.

The receptor was derived from a woman in her thirties or forties in good health and CMV-seronegative. V is TRBV6-6 and J is TRBJ1-1; TRBD1 matches at 9 bases. Specimen: PBMCs. CDR3 sequence: CASVGQGRRNTEAFF. The CDR3 DNA reads as TGTGCCAGCGTGGGACAGGGCCGGCGGAACACTGAAGCTTTCTTT.